These T cell receptor beta chains were read from a single sample in a study of cytomegalovirus exposure and HLA in healthy donors. Clones were sequenced by immunoSEQ multiplex PCR, and TCRdb holds only the in-frame ones, with some missing. The sample includes around 200,000 clones, approximately 83% seen only once; the top ten take 2.5% to 3%. Sequenced material: PBMCs. The receptors stem from a woman under 30 in good health and CMV-seropositive. Both conserved end residues are part of each CDR3. Each record gives: V gene, D gene, clone size, J gene, CDR3 DNA, CDR3 protein. A D gene is named only where the DNA matches it firmly. The size of a clone is reported for some rows only, either as once, few or many, or as a class for expanded clones.

V: TRBV6-6; D: TRBD1; size: -; J: TRBJ2-7; DNA: TGTGCCAGCAGTTACCCTCAACAGGGGCAGTCCTACGAGCAGTACTTC; CDR3: CASSYPQQGQSYEQYF
V: TRBV29-1; D: TRBD2; size: -; J: TRBJ2-1; DNA: TGCAGCGTTGAAGGTCTGAGCGGGGGGTACAATGAGCAGTTCTTC; CDR3: CSVEGLSGGYNEQFF
V: TRBV11-3; D: TRBD1; size: few; J: TRBJ2-6; DNA: TGTGCCAGCAGCTCCGGACAGGGAGACTCTGGGGCCAACGTCCTGACTTTC; CDR3: CASSSGQGDSGANVLTF
V: TRBV5-1; D: TRBD1; size: -; J: TRBJ2-3; DNA: TGCGCCAGCAGCTGGCGTGGGACAGCCACAGATACGCAGTATTTT; CDR3: CASSWRGTATDTQYF
V: TRBV6-1; D: -; size: once; J: TRBJ1-2; DNA: TGTGCCAGCAATGTTGAGACAGTATTATATGGCTACACCTTC; CDR3: CASNVETVLYGYTF
V: TRBV19; D: -; size: once; J: TRBJ2-7; DNA: TGTGCCAGTAGTATAGTCATCCAGGGTAGCTACGAGCAGTACTTC; CDR3: CASSIVIQGSYEQYF
V: TRBV19; D: TRBD1; size: -; J: TRBJ2-7; DNA: TGTGCCAGTAGTCCAGCTGACAGGGGGTACGAGCAGTACTTC; CDR3: CASSPADRGYEQYF
V: TRBV5-1; D: -; size: -; J: TRBJ2-3; DNA: TGCGCCAGCAGCTCTCCGGATACGCAGTATTTT; CDR3: CASSSPDTQYF
V: TRBV7-9; D: -; size: -; J: TRBJ1-2; DNA: TGTGCCAGCAGTCCCGACAGCTCCTATGGCTACACCTTC; CDR3: CASSPDSSYGYTF
V: TRBV7-6; D: TRBD2; size: -; J: TRBJ2-7; DNA: TGTGCCAGCAGCCGTAGCGGGGCGTACGAGCAGTACTTC; CDR3: CASSRSGAYEQYF
V: TRBV2; D: TRBD1; size: -; J: TRBJ2-1; DNA: TGTGCCAGCGCAGGACAGGGGACGGGTGAGCAGTTCTTC; CDR3: CASAGQGTGEQFF
V: TRBV25-1; D: -; size: -; J: TRBJ1-2; DNA: TGTGCCAGCAGTGGCCCTCAGATAAACTACACCTTC; CDR3: CASSGPQINYTF
V: TRBV7-2; D: TRBD2; size: -; J: TRBJ2-7; DNA: TGTGCCAGCAGCTTAGAGGTTGTGAGGACTAGCGGGGGGCGCGAGCAGTACTTC; CDR3: CASSLEVVRTSGGREQYF
V: TRBV10-1; D: TRBD1; size: -; J: TRBJ1-1; DNA: TGCGCCAGCAGGGACAGGGGGGAAGCTTTCTTT; CDR3: CASRDRGEAFF
V: TRBV7-2; D: -; size: -; J: TRBJ2-1; DNA: TGTGCCAGCAGCACACCCGGGATTGGTGTGGGAGCCTACAATGAGCAGTTCTTC; CDR3: CASSTPGIGVGAYNEQFF
V: TRBV5-1; D: -; size: -; J: TRBJ2-3; DNA: TGCGCCAGCAGCTCTCCAGGCACAGATACGCAGTATTTT; CDR3: CASSSPGTDTQYF
V: TRBV6-6; D: TRBD2; size: -; J: TRBJ2-5; DNA: TGTGCCGGGGCGGGACTAGGGGAAGAGACCCAGTACTTC; CDR3: CAGAGLGEETQYF
V: TRBV19; D: -; size: -; J: TRBJ2-3; DNA: TGTGCCACTACTAGCACAGATACGCAGTATTTT; CDR3: CATTSTDTQYF
V: TRBV6-1; D: -; size: -; J: TRBJ1-1; DNA: TGTGCCAGCGGGCCTGGGGCCTCTTTGAACACTGAAGCTTTCTTT; CDR3: CASGPGASLNTEAFF
V: TRBV6-6; D: -; size: few; J: TRBJ1-2; DNA: TGTGCCAGCAGCCCCGACAGCAACTATGGCTACACCTTC; CDR3: CASSPDSNYGYTF
V: TRBV5-6; D: TRBD2; size: -; J: TRBJ2-3; DNA: TGTGCCAGCAGCTTGCGACTAGCGGGAGGGGATACGCAGTATTTT; CDR3: CASSLRLAGGDTQYF
V: TRBV19; D: -; size: few; J: TRBJ2-2; DNA: TGTGCCAGTAGTATGACTGATTACACCGGGGAGCTGTTTTTT; CDR3: CASSMTDYTGELFF